A selection of T cell receptor beta chains follows, all from one sample in a study of regulatory T cells in long-lasting Graves disease. TCRdb analysed the multiplex PCR reads with MiXCR anew, one entry per CDR3 protein. The repertoire holds hundreds of thousands of distinct CDR3 sequences, with roughly 14% as singletons. The same specimen was also included in a second study, on T cells in Graves' hyperthyroidism and ophthalmopathy.

The sequences come from peripheral blood mononuclear cells (PBMCs), collected at new diagnosis, from a patient treated with antithyroid drugs. The receptors come from a man between 25 and 39 years old with Graves disease. CDR3s include the opening cysteine and the closing phenylalanine or tryptophan. A D gene is named only where the DNA matches it firmly. Expanded clones get a size class; other rows say once, few or many, or leave the size out.

v_call: TRBV10-3; j_call: TRBJ2-5; d_call: NA; clone_size: many; cdr3_aa: CAISSSGLRQETQYF; cdr3_nt: TGTGCCATCAGTTCAAGCGGACTGAGACAAGAGACCCAGTACTTC
v_call: TRBV18; j_call: TRBJ2-1; d_call: NA; clone_size: NA; cdr3_aa: CASSDFYEQFF; cdr3_nt: TGTGCCAGCTCGGACTTCTACGAGCAGTTCTTC
v_call: TRBV29-1; j_call: TRBJ2-7; d_call: NA; clone_size: many; cdr3_aa: CSVEQSGRGYEQYF; cdr3_nt: TGCAGCGTTGAACAAAGTGGCAGGGGATACGAGCAGTACTTC
v_call: TRBV29-1; j_call: TRBJ2-2; d_call: NA; clone_size: many; cdr3_aa: CSVLGVAGELFF; cdr3_nt: TGCAGCGTGCTAGGCGTCGCCGGGGAGCTGTTTTTT
v_call: TRBV2; j_call: TRBJ2-1; d_call: TRBD2; clone_size: many; cdr3_aa: CASSGYSGGYNEQFF; cdr3_nt: TGTGCCAGCAGTGGATATAGCGGGGGCTACAATGAGCAGTTCTTC
v_call: TRBV12-3/TRBV12-4; j_call: TRBJ2-1; d_call: NA; clone_size: many; cdr3_aa: CASSLQGAFNEQFF; cdr3_nt: TGTGCCAGCAGTTTACAAGGGGCATTCAATGAGCAGTTCTTC
v_call: TRBV20-1; j_call: TRBJ1-5; d_call: TRBD1; clone_size: NA; cdr3_aa: CSAREPGGRQPQHF; cdr3_nt: TGCAGTGCTAGAGAGCCAGGGGGCAGGCAGCCCCAGCATTTT
v_call: TRBV5-1; j_call: TRBJ1-5; d_call: TRBD1; clone_size: few; cdr3_aa: CASSLQGVGQPQHF; cdr3_nt: TGCGCCAGCAGCTTACAGGGGGTCGGTCAGCCCCAGCATTTT
v_call: TRBV7-2; j_call: TRBJ2-6; d_call: NA; clone_size: many; cdr3_aa: CASSDRDGLGSGANVLTF; cdr3_nt: TGTGCCAGCAGCGACCGGGACGGCCTAGGGTCTGGGGCCAACGTCCTGACTTTC
v_call: TRBV19; j_call: TRBJ2-3; d_call: TRBD2; clone_size: NA; cdr3_aa: CASRPEAGTSTQYF; cdr3_nt: TGTGCCAGTAGACCAGAAGCCGGGACTAGTACGCAGTATTTT
v_call: TRBV12-3/TRBV12-4; j_call: TRBJ2-1; d_call: TRBD2; clone_size: many; cdr3_aa: CASRASGRLGNEQFF; cdr3_nt: TGTGCCAGCAGAGCAAGCGGGAGACTAGGAAATGAGCAGTTCTTC
v_call: TRBV28; j_call: TRBJ1-2; d_call: NA; clone_size: NA; cdr3_aa: CAGSFRNGYTF; cdr3_nt: TGTGCCGGCAGTTTTAGGAATGGCTACACCTTC
v_call: TRBV28; j_call: TRBJ2-1; d_call: NA; clone_size: many; cdr3_aa: CASSFKSVYNEQFF; cdr3_nt: TGTGCCAGCAGTTTTAAGAGCGTGTACAATGAGCAGTTCTTC
v_call: TRBV20-1; j_call: TRBJ2-5; d_call: NA; clone_size: NA; cdr3_aa: CSARGTGSETQYF; cdr3_nt: TGCAGTGCTAGAGGAACAGGATCAGAGACCCAGTACTTC
v_call: TRBV29-1; j_call: TRBJ1-1; d_call: TRBD1; clone_size: NA; cdr3_aa: CSVGGDRGSTEASF; cdr3_nt: TGCAGCGTTGGTGGGGACAGGGGATCCACTGAAGCTTCCTTT
v_call: TRBV7-6; j_call: TRBJ2-7; d_call: NA; clone_size: few; cdr3_aa: CASSLGPTGPEQYF; cdr3_nt: TGTGCCAGCAGCTTGGGCCCGACAGGTCCCGAGCAGTACTTC
v_call: TRBV10-2; j_call: TRBJ2-3; d_call: NA; clone_size: NA; cdr3_aa: CASSEQITSTDTQYF; cdr3_nt: TGCGCCAGCAGTGAACAGATCACTAGCACAGATACGCAGTATTTT
v_call: TRBV6-4; j_call: TRBJ2-1; d_call: NA; clone_size: NA; cdr3_aa: CASSGPEGSPVYIYNEQFF; cdr3_nt: TGTGCCAGCAGTGGCCCCGAGGGGAGTCCGGTTTACATCTACAATGAGCAGTTCTTC
v_call: TRBV7-6; j_call: TRBJ1-5; d_call: TRBD1; clone_size: NA; cdr3_aa: CASSSEGTGSQPQHF; cdr3_nt: TGTGCCAGCAGCTCCGAAGGGACAGGGAGTCAGCCCCAGCATTTT
v_call: TRBV2; j_call: TRBJ1-1; d_call: NA; clone_size: NA; cdr3_aa: CASTGMNTEAFF; cdr3_nt: TGTGCCAGCACCGGCATGAACACTGAAGCTTTCTTT
v_call: TRBV2; j_call: TRBJ2-2; d_call: NA; clone_size: many; cdr3_aa: CASRGANTGELFF; cdr3_nt: TGTGCCAGCAGGGGGGCGAACACCGGGGAGCTGTTTTTT
v_call: TRBV13; j_call: TRBJ2-2; d_call: TRBD2; clone_size: few; cdr3_aa: CASSPLGSSGVRGELFF; cdr3_nt: TGTGCCAGCAGCCCCCTTGGGAGTAGCGGGGTACGAGGGGAGCTGTTTTTT
v_call: TRBV30; j_call: TRBJ2-3; d_call: NA; clone_size: once; cdr3_aa: CAWSPGVRDTQYF; cdr3_nt: TGTGCCTGGAGCCCGGGGGTCCGGGATACGCAGTATTTT
v_call: TRBV29-1; j_call: TRBJ2-5; d_call: TRBD2; clone_size: few; cdr3_aa: CSVQAGDGTQYF; cdr3_nt: TGCAGCGTCCAAGCGGGAGATGGGACCCAGTACTTC
v_call: TRBV30; j_call: TRBJ1-2; d_call: TRBD1; clone_size: NA; cdr3_aa: CAWTQGADYGYTF; cdr3_nt: TGTGCCTGGACTCAGGGGGCGGACTATGGCTACACCTTC
v_call: TRBV12-5; j_call: TRBJ2-3; d_call: TRBD2; clone_size: NA; cdr3_aa: CASGLVGGPDTQYF; cdr3_nt: TGTGCTAGTGGTTTGGTGGGAGGGCCAGATACGCAGTATTTT
v_call: TRBV20-1; j_call: TRBJ2-5; d_call: NA; clone_size: many; cdr3_aa: CSARVRDRETQYF; cdr3_nt: TGCAGTGCTAGAGTTAGGGACCGGGAGACCCAGTACTTC
v_call: TRBV9; j_call: TRBJ2-1; d_call: TRBD2; clone_size: NA; cdr3_aa: CASSAPPSSGSSRPYNEQFF; cdr3_nt: TGTGCCAGCAGCGCCCCCCCCTCTAGCGGGAGTTCAAGGCCCTACAATGAGCAGTTCTTC
v_call: TRBV12-3/TRBV12-4; j_call: TRBJ1-2; d_call: NA; clone_size: many; cdr3_aa: CASSFNREAYGYTF; cdr3_nt: TGTGCCAGCAGTTTCAACAGGGAGGCCTATGGCTACACCTTC
v_call: TRBV6-1; j_call: TRBJ1-1; d_call: NA; clone_size: many; cdr3_aa: CASRPGQLYTEAFF; cdr3_nt: TGTGCCAGCAGGCCAGGACAGTTGTACACTGAAGCTTTCTTT
v_call: TRBV12-3/TRBV12-4; j_call: TRBJ2-1; d_call: TRBD2; clone_size: many; cdr3_aa: CASSPSTSGIGNEQFF; cdr3_nt: TGTGCCAGCAGTCCGTCGACTAGCGGGATAGGGAATGAGCAGTTCTTC
v_call: TRBV29-1; j_call: TRBJ2-1; d_call: NA; clone_size: many; cdr3_aa: CSVDSSSSYNEQFF; cdr3_nt: TGCAGCGTTGACAGCAGCTCCTCCTACAATGAGCAGTTCTTC
v_call: TRBV6-1; j_call: TRBJ2-7; d_call: TRBD2; clone_size: many; cdr3_aa: CASRETTGLAGVEYF; cdr3_nt: TGTGCCAGCAGAGAAACTACGGGACTAGCGGGAGTTGAGTACTTC
v_call: TRBV7-9; j_call: TRBJ2-5; d_call: TRBD2; clone_size: many; cdr3_aa: CASSFRGTSGLQETQYF; cdr3_nt: TGTGCCAGCAGCTTCCGGGGGACTAGCGGTCTCCAAGAGACCCAGTACTTC
v_call: TRBV30; j_call: TRBJ2-7; d_call: NA; clone_size: NA; cdr3_aa: CAWSRRVWDQYF; cdr3_nt: TGTGCCTGGAGTCGGAGGGTATGGGACCAGTACTTC
v_call: TRBV15; j_call: TRBJ1-1; d_call: NA; clone_size: few; cdr3_aa: CATSRGAGNTEAFF; cdr3_nt: TGTGCCACCAGCAGGGGCGCGGGGAACACTGAAGCTTTCTTT
v_call: TRBV30; j_call: TRBJ2-7; d_call: NA; clone_size: few; cdr3_aa: CACPRASAAYEQYF; cdr3_nt: TGTGCCTGTCCCCGGGCTAGCGCTGCCTACGAGCAGTACTTC
v_call: TRBV30; j_call: TRBJ1-3; d_call: NA; clone_size: few; cdr3_aa: CAWSVGSPSGNTIYF; cdr3_nt: TGTGCCTGGAGTGTGGGCAGCCCCTCTGGAAACACCATATATTTT
v_call: TRBV12-3/TRBV12-4; j_call: TRBJ2-7; d_call: NA; clone_size: many; cdr3_aa: CASSFEGKVYEQYF; cdr3_nt: TGTGCCAGCAGTTTCGAGGGAAAGGTCTACGAGCAGTACTTC
v_call: TRBV20-1; j_call: TRBJ2-5; d_call: NA; clone_size: few; cdr3_aa: CSAPFWRGRAETQYF; cdr3_nt: TGCAGTGCTCCCTTTTGGCGGGGACGGGCGGAGACCCAGTACTTC
v_call: TRBV20-1; j_call: TRBJ1-5; d_call: NA; clone_size: NA; cdr3_aa: CSARNRGQPQHF; cdr3_nt: TGCAGTGCTAGGAATCGCGGTCAGCCCCAGCATTTT
v_call: TRBV30; j_call: TRBJ2-7; d_call: TRBD1; clone_size: NA; cdr3_aa: CAWSGDSLYEQYF; cdr3_nt: TGTGCCTGGAGTGGGGACAGCCTCTACGAGCAGTACTTC